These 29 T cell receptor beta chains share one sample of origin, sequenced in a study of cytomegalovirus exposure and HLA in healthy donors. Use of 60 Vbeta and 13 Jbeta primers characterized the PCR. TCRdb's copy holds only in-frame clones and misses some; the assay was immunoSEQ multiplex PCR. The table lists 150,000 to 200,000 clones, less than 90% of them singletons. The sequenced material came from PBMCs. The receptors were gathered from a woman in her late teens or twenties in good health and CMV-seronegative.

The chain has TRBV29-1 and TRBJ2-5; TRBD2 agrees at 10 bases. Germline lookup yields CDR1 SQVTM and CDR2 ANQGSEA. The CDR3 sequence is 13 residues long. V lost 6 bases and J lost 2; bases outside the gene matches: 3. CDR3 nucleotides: TGCAGCGTGGGTAGCGGGGGGCAAGAGACCCAGTACTTC. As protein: CSVGSGGQETQYF. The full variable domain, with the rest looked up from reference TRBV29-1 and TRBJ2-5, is SAVISQKPSRDICQRGTSLTIQCQVDSQVTMMFWYRQQPGQSLTLIATANQGSEATYESGFVIDKFPISRPNLTFSTLTVSNMSPEDSSIYLCSVGSGGQETQYFGPGTRLLVL.

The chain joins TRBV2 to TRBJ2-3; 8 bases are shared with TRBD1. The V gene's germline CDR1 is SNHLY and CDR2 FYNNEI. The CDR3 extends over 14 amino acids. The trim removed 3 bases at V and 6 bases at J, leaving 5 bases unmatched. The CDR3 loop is CASSEDPGGDTQYF. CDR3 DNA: TGTGCCAGCAGTGAGGATCCAGGGGGCGATACGCAGTATTTT.

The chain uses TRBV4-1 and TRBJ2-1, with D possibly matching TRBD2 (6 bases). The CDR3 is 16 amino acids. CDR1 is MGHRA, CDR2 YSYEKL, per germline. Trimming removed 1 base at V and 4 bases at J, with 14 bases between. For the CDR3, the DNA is TGCGCCAGCAGCCAAGCCGGGACTGCGACGTACAATGAGCAGTTCTTC. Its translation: CASSQAGTATYNEQFF.

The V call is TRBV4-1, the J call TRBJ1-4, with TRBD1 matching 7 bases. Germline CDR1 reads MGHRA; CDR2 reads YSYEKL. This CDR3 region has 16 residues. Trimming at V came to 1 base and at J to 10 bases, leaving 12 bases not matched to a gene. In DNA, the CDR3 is TGCGCCAGCAGCCAAGTCCCCTACAGGGGTGATGGAAAACTGTTTTTT. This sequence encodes CASSQVPYRGDGKLFF.

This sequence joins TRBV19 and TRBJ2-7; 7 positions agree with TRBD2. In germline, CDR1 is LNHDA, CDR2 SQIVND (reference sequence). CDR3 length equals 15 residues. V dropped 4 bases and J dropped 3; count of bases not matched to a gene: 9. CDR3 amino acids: CASSRSGARLYEQYF. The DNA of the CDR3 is TGTGCCAGTAGTAGGAGCGGGGCACGCCTCTACGAGCAGTACTTC.

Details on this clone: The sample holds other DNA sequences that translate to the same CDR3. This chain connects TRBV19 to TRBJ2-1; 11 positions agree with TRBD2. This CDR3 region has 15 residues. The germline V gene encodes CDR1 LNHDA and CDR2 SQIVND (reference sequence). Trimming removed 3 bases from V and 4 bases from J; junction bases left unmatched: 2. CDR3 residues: CASSMTSGAYNEQFF. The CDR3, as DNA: TGTGCCAGTAGTATGACTAGCGGGGCTTACAATGAGCAGTTCTTC.

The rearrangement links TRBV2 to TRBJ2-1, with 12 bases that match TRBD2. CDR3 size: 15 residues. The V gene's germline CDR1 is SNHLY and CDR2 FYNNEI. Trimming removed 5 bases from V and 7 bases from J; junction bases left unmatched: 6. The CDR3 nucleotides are TGTGCCAGCAGTCGACTAGCGGGGGTTCGGAATGAGCAGTTCTTC. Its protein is CASSRLAGVRNEQFF. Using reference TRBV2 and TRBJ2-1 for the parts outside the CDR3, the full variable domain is EPEVTQTPSHQVTQMGQEVILRCVPISNHLYFYWYRQILGQKVEFLVSFYNNEISEKSEIFDDQFSVERPDGSNFTLKIRSTKLEDSAMYFCASSRLAGVRNEQFFGPGTRLTVL.

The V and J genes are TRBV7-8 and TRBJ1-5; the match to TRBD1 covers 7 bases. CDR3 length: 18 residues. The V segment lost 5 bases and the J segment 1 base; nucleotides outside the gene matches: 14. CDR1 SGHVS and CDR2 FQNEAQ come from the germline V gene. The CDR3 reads CASSARRDSRTSNQPQHF. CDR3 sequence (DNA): TGTGCCAGCAGCGCCCGCCGGGACAGCCGGACAAGCAATCAGCCCCAGCATTTT.

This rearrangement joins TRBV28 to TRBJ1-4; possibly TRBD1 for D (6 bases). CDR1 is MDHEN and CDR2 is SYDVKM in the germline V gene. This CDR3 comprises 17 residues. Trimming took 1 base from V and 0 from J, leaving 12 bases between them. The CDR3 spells CASSLFRGEATNEKLFF. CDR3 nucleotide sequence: TGTGCCAGCAGTTTATTCAGGGGCGAGGCAACTAATGAAAAACTGTTTTTT.

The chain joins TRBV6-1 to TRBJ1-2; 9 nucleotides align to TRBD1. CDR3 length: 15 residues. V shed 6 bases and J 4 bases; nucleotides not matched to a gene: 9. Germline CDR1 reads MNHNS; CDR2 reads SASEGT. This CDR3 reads CASRETGGSGYGYTF. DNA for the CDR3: TGTGCCAGCAGAGAAACAGGGGGCTCTGGCTATGGCTACACCTTC.

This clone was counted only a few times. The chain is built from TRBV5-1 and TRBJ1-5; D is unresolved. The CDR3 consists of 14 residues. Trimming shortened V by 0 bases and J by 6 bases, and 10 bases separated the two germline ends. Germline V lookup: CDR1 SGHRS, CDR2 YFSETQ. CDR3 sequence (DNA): TGCGCCAGCAGCTTGGACGGCGGGAGTCAGCCCCAGCATTTT. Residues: CASSLDGGSQPQHF. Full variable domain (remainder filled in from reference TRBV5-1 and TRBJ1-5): KAGVTQTPRYLIKTRGQQVTLSCSPISGHRSVSWYQQTPGQGLQFLFEYFSETQRNKGNFPGRFSGRQFSNSRSEMNVSTLELGDSALYLCASSLDGGSQPQHFGDGTRLSIL.

The CDR3 is CASQGAGLAGYSPQYF. For the CDR3, the DNA is TGTGCCAGTCAAGGAGCGGGGCTAGCGGGGTACTCACCGCAGTATTTT. This chain connects TRBV19 to TRBJ2-3; 9 bases are a match to TRBD2. The V segment lost 8 bases and the J segment 10 bases; nucleotides outside the gene matches: 19. Germline V lookup: CDR1 LNHDA, CDR2 SQIVND (reference sequence). This CDR3 contains 16 residues.

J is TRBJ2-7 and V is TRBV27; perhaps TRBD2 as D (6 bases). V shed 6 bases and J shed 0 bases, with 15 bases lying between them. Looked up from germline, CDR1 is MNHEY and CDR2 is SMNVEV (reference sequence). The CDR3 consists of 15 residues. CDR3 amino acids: CASSLSAGPSYEQYF. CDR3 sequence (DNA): TGTGCCAGCAGCCTAAGTGCGGGACCCTCCTACGAGCAGTACTTC.

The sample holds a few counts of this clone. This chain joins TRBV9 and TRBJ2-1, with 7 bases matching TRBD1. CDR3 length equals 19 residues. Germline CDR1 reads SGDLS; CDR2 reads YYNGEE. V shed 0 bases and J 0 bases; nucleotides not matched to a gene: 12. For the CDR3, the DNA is TGTGCCAGCAGCGTAGAAGACAGGGTACCCGAGGGCTCCTACAATGAGCAGTTCTTC. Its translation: CASSVEDRVPEGSYNEQFF.

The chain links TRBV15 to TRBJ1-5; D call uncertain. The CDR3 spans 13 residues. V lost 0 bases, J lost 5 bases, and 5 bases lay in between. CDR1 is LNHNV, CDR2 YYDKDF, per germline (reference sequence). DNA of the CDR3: TGTGCCACCAGCAGAGATCCGGATCAGCCCCAGCATTTT. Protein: CATSRDPDQPQHF.

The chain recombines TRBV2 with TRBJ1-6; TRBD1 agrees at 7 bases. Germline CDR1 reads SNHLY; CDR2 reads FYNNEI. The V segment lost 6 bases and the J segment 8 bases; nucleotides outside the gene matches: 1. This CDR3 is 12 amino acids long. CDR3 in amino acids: CASSQGDSPLHF. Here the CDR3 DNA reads TGTGCCAGCAGCCAGGGGGATTCACCCCTCCACTTT. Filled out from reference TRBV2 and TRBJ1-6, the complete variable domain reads EPEVTQTPSHQVTQMGQEVILRCVPISNHLYFYWYRQILGQKVEFLVSFYNNEISEKSEIFDDQFSVERPDGSNFTLKIRSTKLEDSAMYFCASSQGDSPLHFGNGTRLTVT.

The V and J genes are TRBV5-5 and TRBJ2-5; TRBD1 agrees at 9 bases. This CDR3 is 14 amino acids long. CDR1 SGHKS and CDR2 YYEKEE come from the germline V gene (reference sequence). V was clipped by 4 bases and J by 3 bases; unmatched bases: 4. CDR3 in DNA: TGTGCCAGCAGCGGGGACAGGGCGAAAGAGACCCAGTACTTC. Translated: CASSGDRAKETQYF.

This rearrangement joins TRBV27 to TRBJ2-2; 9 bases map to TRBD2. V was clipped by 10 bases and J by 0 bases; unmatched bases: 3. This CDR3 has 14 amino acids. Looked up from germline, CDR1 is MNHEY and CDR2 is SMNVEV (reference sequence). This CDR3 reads CAISSGANTGELFF. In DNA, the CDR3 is TGTGCCATTTCTAGCGGGGCGAACACCGGGGAGCTGTTTTTT.

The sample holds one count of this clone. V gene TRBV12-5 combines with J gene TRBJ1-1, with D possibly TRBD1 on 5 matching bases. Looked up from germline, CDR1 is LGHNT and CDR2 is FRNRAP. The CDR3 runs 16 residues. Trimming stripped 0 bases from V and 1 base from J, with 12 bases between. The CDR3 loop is CASGLVSFGQNTEAFF. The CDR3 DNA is TGTGCTAGTGGTTTGGTATCCTTTGGACAGAACACTGAAGCTTTCTTT.

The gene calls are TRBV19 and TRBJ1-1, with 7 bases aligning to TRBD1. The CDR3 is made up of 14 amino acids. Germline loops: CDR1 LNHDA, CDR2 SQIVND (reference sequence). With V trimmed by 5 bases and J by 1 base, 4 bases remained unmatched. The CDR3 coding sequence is TGTGCCAGTAGTTCCCACAGGGGGAACACTGAAGCTTTCTTT. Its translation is CASSSHRGNTEAFF.

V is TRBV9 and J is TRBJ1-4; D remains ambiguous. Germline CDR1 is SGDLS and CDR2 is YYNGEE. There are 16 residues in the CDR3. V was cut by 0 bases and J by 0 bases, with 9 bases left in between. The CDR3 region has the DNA TGTGCCAGCAGCGTAGGACGGAGTGCAACTAATGAAAAACTGTTTTTT. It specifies CASSVGRSATNEKLFF.

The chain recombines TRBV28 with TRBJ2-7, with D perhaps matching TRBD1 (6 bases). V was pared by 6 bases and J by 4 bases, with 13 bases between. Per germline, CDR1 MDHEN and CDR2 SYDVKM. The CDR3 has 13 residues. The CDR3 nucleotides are TGTGCCAGCAGCTACCAGGGGAAGTACGAGCAGTACTTC. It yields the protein CASSYQGKYEQYF.

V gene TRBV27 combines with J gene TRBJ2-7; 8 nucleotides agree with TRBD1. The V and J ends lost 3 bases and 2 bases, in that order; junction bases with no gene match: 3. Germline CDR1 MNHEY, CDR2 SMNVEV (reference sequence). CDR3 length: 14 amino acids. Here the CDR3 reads CASSFRTGPYEQYF. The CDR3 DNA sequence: TGTGCCAGCAGTTTTAGGACAGGGCCCTACGAGCAGTACTTC.

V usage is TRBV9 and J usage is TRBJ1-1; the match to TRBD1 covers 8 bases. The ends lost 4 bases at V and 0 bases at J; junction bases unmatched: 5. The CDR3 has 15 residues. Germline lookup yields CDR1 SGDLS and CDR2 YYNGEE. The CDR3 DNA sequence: TGTGCCAGCAGCCGGGACAGGATAATGAACACTGAAGCTTTCTTT. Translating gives CASSRDRIMNTEAFF. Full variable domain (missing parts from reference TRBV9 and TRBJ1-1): DSGVTQTPKHLITATGQRVTLRCSPRSGDLSVYWYQQSLDQGLQFLIQYYNGEERAKGNILERFSAQQFPDLHSELNLSSLELGDSALYFCASSRDRIMNTEAFFGQGTRLTVV.

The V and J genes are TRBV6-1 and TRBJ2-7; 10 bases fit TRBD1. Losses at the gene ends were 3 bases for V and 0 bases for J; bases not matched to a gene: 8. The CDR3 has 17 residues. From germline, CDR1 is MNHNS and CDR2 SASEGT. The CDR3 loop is CASSERGQGTYSYEQYF. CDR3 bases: TGTGCCAGCAGTGAGAGGGGACAGGGGACCTACTCCTACGAGCAGTACTTC.

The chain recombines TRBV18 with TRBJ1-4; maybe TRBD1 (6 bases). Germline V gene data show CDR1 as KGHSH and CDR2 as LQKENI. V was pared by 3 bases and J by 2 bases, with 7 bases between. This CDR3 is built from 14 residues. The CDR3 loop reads CASSPGATNEKLFF. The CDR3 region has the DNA TGTGCCAGCTCACCGGGGGCCACTAATGAAAAACTGTTTTTT.

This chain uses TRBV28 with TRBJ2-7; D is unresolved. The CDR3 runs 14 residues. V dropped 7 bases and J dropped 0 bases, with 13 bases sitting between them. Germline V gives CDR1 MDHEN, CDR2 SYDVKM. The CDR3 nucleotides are TGTGCCAGCACCCCCGACACAAGCTCCTACGAGCAGTACTTC. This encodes CASTPDTSSYEQYF.

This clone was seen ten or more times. As DNA, the CDR3 is TGCGCCAGCAGCCAAGATTGGACAGCTAATGAAAAACTGTTTTTT. Encoded protein: CASSQDWTANEKLFF. This rearrangement joins TRBV4-1 to TRBJ1-4, with a tentative D call TRBD1 (6 bases). The CDR3 runs 15 residues. Trimming took 0 bases from V and 3 from J, leaving 8 bases between them. CDR1 is MGHRA and CDR2 is YSYEKL in the germline V gene.

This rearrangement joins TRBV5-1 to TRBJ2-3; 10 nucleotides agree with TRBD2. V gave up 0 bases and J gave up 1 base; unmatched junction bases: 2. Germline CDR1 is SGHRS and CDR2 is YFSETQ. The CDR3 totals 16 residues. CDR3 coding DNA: TGCGCCAGCAGCTTGGCCCTAGCGGGGGGCACAGATACGCAGTATTTT. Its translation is CASSLALAGGTDTQYF.